This T cell receptor beta chain came from a study of blood T cell repertoires in COVID-19. Original handling: Counts of nucleated cells, estimated from reference gene primer amplification, were obtained. Libraries were prepared by immunoSEQ multiplex PCR; TCRdb keeps only in-frame clonotypes and omits some of them. Clonal size and the V and J genes are those of that table, whereas D and trimming came from the DNA. The sample lists around 140,000 clones; around 90% were seen once. Germline lookup yields CDR1 SEHNR and CDR2 FQNEAQ (reference sequence). The CDR3 runs to 12 residues. The V end was cut by 3 bases, the J end by 6 bases, with 9 bases between.

The chain couples TRBV7-9 to TRBJ2-7; D might be TRBD2 (6 bases). What was sequenced was peripheral blood. This TCR was recovered from a human donor in a cohort sampled during active COVID-19. The CDR3 DNA reads TGTGCCAGCAGCTTGATGGAGGGCGAGCAGTACTTC. Translation gives CASSLMEGEQYF.